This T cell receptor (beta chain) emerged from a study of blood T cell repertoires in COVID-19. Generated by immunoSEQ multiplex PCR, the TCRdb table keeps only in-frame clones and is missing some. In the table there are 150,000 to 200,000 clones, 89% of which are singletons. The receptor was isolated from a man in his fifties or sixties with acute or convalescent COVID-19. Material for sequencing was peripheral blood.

The CDR3 DNA sequence: TGCAGCGTTGAACAGGCCTTGGGTGAAGCTTTCTTT. This sequence encodes CSVEQALGEAFF. The chain employs TRBV29-1 and TRBJ1-1; D is unclear. Germline lookup yields CDR1 SQVTM and CDR2 ANQGSEA. The CDR3 is made up of 12 amino acids. V gave up 2 bases and J gave up 7 bases, with 11 bases separating them. The full variable domain, rest sourced from reference TRBV29-1 and TRBJ1-1, is SAVISQKPSRDICQRGTSLTIQCQVDSQVTMMFWYRQQPGQSLTLIATANQGSEATYESGFVIDKFPISRPNLTFSTLTVSNMSPEDSSIYLCSVEQALGEAFFGQGTRLTVV.